A selection of T cell receptor beta chains follows, all from one sample in a study of blood T cells in healthy people across ages. Using its own MiXCR run on the 5' RACE reads, TCRdb lists one record per CDR3 protein. Of roughly 830,000 distinct CDR3 sequences listed, under 80% are singletons. The sample was blood. The receptors here all came from a man under 40 in good health. CDR3s include the opening cysteine and the closing phenylalanine or tryptophan. Each record gives: V gene, J gene, D gene, clone size, CDR3 DNA, CDR3 protein. The D gene is left open where the match is weak. The size of a clone is reported for some rows only, either as once, few or many, or as a class for expanded clones.

v_call: TRBV29-1
j_call: TRBJ2-5
d_call: TRBD1
clone_size: NA
cdr3_nt: TGCAGCGCTAACCTAGATGTTGGACAGGGCATCCAAGAGACCCAGTACTTC
cdr3_aa: CSANLDVGQGIQETQYF

v_call: TRBV9
j_call: TRBJ2-7
d_call: NA
clone_size: few
cdr3_nt: TGTGCCAGCAGCGCTCCCGGGGCCCCTCCCTACGAGCAGTACTTC
cdr3_aa: CASSAPGAPPYEQYF

v_call: TRBV20-1
j_call: TRBJ2-5
d_call: TRBD2
clone_size: NA
cdr3_nt: TGCAGTGCTCCTATAGCGGGCCAGCGGGGAGAGACCCAGTACTTC
cdr3_aa: CSAPIAGQRGETQYF

v_call: TRBV29-1
j_call: TRBJ2-6
d_call: NA
clone_size: NA
cdr3_nt: TGCAGCGTTGAACCCCAGGGGGGGTCTGGGGCCAACGTCCTGACTTTC
cdr3_aa: CSVEPQGGSGANVLTF

v_call: TRBV6-2/TRBV6-3
j_call: TRBJ2-7
d_call: NA
clone_size: NA
cdr3_nt: TGTGCCAGCAGTGCCAATAGCTTCCACGAGCAGTACTTC
cdr3_aa: CASSANSFHEQYF

v_call: TRBV28
j_call: TRBJ2-7
d_call: NA
clone_size: NA
cdr3_nt: TGTGCCGGCAGCCTCGACAGATCATACTACGAGCAGTACTTC
cdr3_aa: CAGSLDRSYYEQYF

v_call: TRBV4-3
j_call: TRBJ1-3
d_call: NA
clone_size: NA
cdr3_nt: TGCGCCAGCAGCCAAGAGGGAAGGGATGGAAACACCATATATTTT
cdr3_aa: CASSQEGRDGNTIYF

v_call: TRBV15
j_call: TRBJ1-4
d_call: NA
clone_size: NA
cdr3_nt: TGTGCCACCAGCAGAGATTCTGGTGCAACTAATGAAAAACTGTTTTTT
cdr3_aa: CATSRDSGATNEKLFF

v_call: TRBV6-5
j_call: TRBJ2-7
d_call: NA
clone_size: NA
cdr3_nt: TGTGCCAGCAGCCCGGAGAGGGGCTCCTACGAGCAGTACTTC
cdr3_aa: CASSPERGSYEQYF

v_call: TRBV12-3/TRBV12-4
j_call: TRBJ2-5
d_call: NA
clone_size: NA
cdr3_nt: TGTGCCAGCAGTTGGGGGGGCAAAGAGACCCAGTACTTC
cdr3_aa: CASSWGGKETQYF

v_call: TRBV10-3
j_call: TRBJ2-6
d_call: NA
clone_size: NA
cdr3_nt: TGTGCCCACCGCGGACAGCCGAGCTCTGGGGCCAACGTCCTGACTTTC
cdr3_aa: CAHRGQPSSGANVLTF

v_call: TRBV12-3/TRBV12-4
j_call: TRBJ1-6
d_call: TRBD1
clone_size: NA
cdr3_nt: TGTGCCAGCAGCGGGACAGCCTATAATTCACCCCTCCACTTT
cdr3_aa: CASSGTAYNSPLHF

v_call: TRBV11-2
j_call: TRBJ2-3
d_call: TRBD2
clone_size: NA
cdr3_nt: TGTGCCAGCAGCCCGGGACTAGCGGGGGGATACACAGATACGCAGTATTTT
cdr3_aa: CASSPGLAGGYTDTQYF

v_call: TRBV10-3
j_call: TRBJ2-3
d_call: NA
clone_size: once
cdr3_nt: TGCGCCATCAGTGAGTCGGTTTCGGGGCTAGAACCGCAGTATTTT
cdr3_aa: CAISESVSGLEPQYF

v_call: TRBV9
j_call: TRBJ1-2
d_call: NA
clone_size: NA
cdr3_nt: TGTGCCAGCAGCCCCCGGACCGGTAGGGGCTACACCTTC
cdr3_aa: CASSPRTGRGYTF

v_call: TRBV4-2
j_call: TRBJ2-7
d_call: TRBD1
clone_size: NA
cdr3_nt: TGTGCCAGCAGCCACCCAACCCCCGGACAGGCGACCTACGAGCAGTACTTC
cdr3_aa: CASSHPTPGQATYEQYF

v_call: TRBV29-1
j_call: TRBJ2-3
d_call: NA
clone_size: NA
cdr3_nt: TGCAGCGTTGAAGATCCGGCGCAGTATTTT
cdr3_aa: CSVEDPAQYF

v_call: TRBV5-5
j_call: TRBJ2-3
d_call: NA
clone_size: NA
cdr3_nt: TGTGCCAGCAGTTTACTCGCCCGGGCGGGAGATACGCAGTATTTT
cdr3_aa: CASSLLARAGDTQYF

v_call: TRBV3-1
j_call: TRBJ2-1
d_call: NA
clone_size: NA
cdr3_nt: TGTGCCAGCAGCCAAGATAATGCCGGTTACAATGAGCAGTTCTTC
cdr3_aa: CASSQDNAGYNEQFF

v_call: TRBV12-3/TRBV12-4
j_call: TRBJ1-2
d_call: NA
clone_size: few
cdr3_nt: TGTGCCAGCAGTTTACCCTCAGGGAGGGGCTACACCTTC
cdr3_aa: CASSLPSGRGYTF

v_call: TRBV29-1
j_call: TRBJ2-1
d_call: NA
clone_size: once
cdr3_nt: TGCAGCGTTTCCCTCTCCTACAATGAGCAGTTCTTC
cdr3_aa: CSVSLSYNEQFF

v_call: TRBV7-8
j_call: TRBJ2-1
d_call: NA
clone_size: few
cdr3_nt: TGTGCCAGCAGCTTAGAACTAACTACCTACAATGAGCAGTTCTTC
cdr3_aa: CASSLELTTYNEQFF

v_call: TRBV6-4
j_call: TRBJ2-6
d_call: NA
clone_size: few
cdr3_nt: TGTGCCAGCAGTGACTCGGGGCAGGGTCCCTCTGGGGCCAACGTCCTGACTTTC
cdr3_aa: CASSDSGQGPSGANVLTF